This is a list of T cell receptor beta chains from one sample in a study of CXCR3-negative and CXCR3-positive naive CD8 T cells. TCRdb reprocessed the 5' RACE reads and reports one entry per CDR3 protein, with no DNA. The data include some 130,000 distinct CDR3 sequences; the top ten clones carry roughly 0.31%. The specimen was naive CXCR3- CD8+ T cells from blood. Receptor source: a human donor in good health. Some clones in this sample may be carry-over from other donors' samples. Each CDR3 is given with its conserved first and last residue. Each record gives: V gene, CDR3 length, J gene, CDR3 protein.

TRBV4-1,19,TRBJ2-1,CASSLGGGGGPPLYNEQFF
TRBV15,18,TRBJ2-5,CATSNDPLAGGPGETQYF
TRBV29-1,14,TRBJ1-2,CSVASGTSTYGYTF
TRBV12-3/TRBV12-4,16,TRBJ2-3,CASSSTGTGSTDTQYF
TRBV6-2/TRBV6-3,17,TRBJ2-2,CASSYLPGTGDTGELFF
TRBV12-3/TRBV12-4,12,TRBJ2-2,CAIPSSTGELFF
TRBV20-1,15,TRBJ2-2,CSARDQARSTGELFF
TRBV20-1,18,TRBJ1-5,CSAREDRTGSYSNQPQHF
TRBV5-1,13,TRBJ2-7,CASRPSLSYEQYF
TRBV4-3,15,TRBJ1-1,CASSQSKGANTEAFF
TRBV5-6,15,TRBJ1-6,CASSLGGSYNSPLHF
TRBV20-1,14,TRBJ2-1,CSARPGGSYNEQFF
TRBV6-5,14,TRBJ2-1,CASSYSAGGPRQFF
TRBV20-1,13,TRBJ2-1,CSATGGFYNEQFF
TRBV11-3,16,TRBJ2-5,CASSLGQGAVGETQYF
TRBV29-1,13,TRBJ1-2,CSVQGGTNYGYTF
TRBV6-5,14,TRBJ2-1,CASSYEGLGNEQFF
TRBV29-1,12,TRBJ1-1,CSVEGAGDEAFF
TRBV5-1,15,TRBJ1-1,CASSPGQAHDTEAFF
TRBV5-1,14,TRBJ2-1,CASSLYRGHNEQFF
TRBV12-3/TRBV12-4,16,TRBJ1-1,CASSFGDRGRNTEAFF